The present entry profiles one TCR beta chain with its context. Libraries were prepared by immunoSEQ multiplex PCR; TCRdb keeps only in-frame clonotypes and omits some of them. The data hold about 140,000 clones, with roughly 89% observed a single time. This CDR3 is 15 amino acids long. The germline gives CDR1 SGHRS, CDR2 YFSETQ. V gave up 4 bases and J gave up 4 bases; unmatched junction bases: 5. The data are from a study of control samples from healthy donors and cancer patients. This TCR was recovered from a man younger than 35 in good health. The chain couples TRBV5-1 to TRBJ2-2, with 9 positions matching TRBD2. Sequenced: blood. The CDR3 nucleotides read TGCGCCAGCAGCATGGGACTAGCTGCCACCGGGGAGCTGTTTTTT. Encoded protein: CASSMGLAATGELFF. Filled out from reference TRBV5-1 and TRBJ2-2, the complete variable domain reads KAGVTQTPRYLIKTRGQQVTLSCSPISGHRSVSWYQQTPGQGLQFLFEYFSETQRNKGNFPGRFSGRQFSNSRSEMNVSTLELGDSALYLCASSMGLAATGELFFGEGSRLTVL.